The clone carrying this T cell receptor beta chain was found many times. Its antigen remains unknown. The sample comes from a study of T cells after yellow fever vaccination. As TCR cDNA was made by 5'RACE template switching, a universal primer site and UMIs were added. TCRdb ran MiXCR on the 5' RACE reads and lists one entry per CDR3 protein. The data contain about 360,000 distinct CDR3 sequences, 6.2% of them seen just once; the ten biggest clones take up around 16%. Germline V CDR1 and CDR2: LGHNA, YNFKEQ. J was trimmed by 2 bases and V by 6 bases; bases with no gene match: 7. The CDR3 extends over 15 amino acids. Study observations and caveats: Clonotypes found in both CD4 and CD8 compartments made up a small share. Weaker overall, the secondary response nonetheless peaked faster (day 5 versus 15).

V and J are TRBV4-2 and TRBJ1-1; 9 positions agree with TRBD1. The starting material was PBMCs, obtained 5 days after the yellow fever booster vaccination. The receptor was isolated from a man younger than 45 who received the YFV17D yellow fever vaccine. The CDR3 loop is CASREPDRGNTEAFF. CDR3 nucleotide sequence: TGTGCCAGCAGAGAACCGGACAGGGGAAACACTGAAGCTTTCTTT.